These 5 T cell receptor beta chains share one sample of origin, sequenced in a study of cytomegalovirus exposure and HLA in healthy donors. Primers included in the PCR were 60 Vbeta and 13 Jbeta primers. Measured with immunoSEQ multiplex PCR; TCRdb has only the in-frame clones, and not every one. The profile shows around 150,000 clones, around four fifths of them singletons. Sequencing was performed on PBMCs. The source is a girl aged 2 to 9 in good health and CMV-seropositive.

The chain uses TRBV5-1 and TRBJ2-1, with 10 bases aligning to TRBD2. Germline CDR1 and CDR2: SGHRS and YFSETQ. The trim removed 4 bases at V and 4 bases at J, leaving 5 bases unmatched. The CDR3 runs 15 residues. The CDR3 is CASSVGLAEYNEQFF. The DNA of the CDR3 is TGCGCCAGCAGCGTCGGACTAGCGGAATACAATGAGCAGTTCTTC.

The rearrangement links TRBV29-1 to TRBJ2-5, with D possibly being TRBD2 (6 bases). The CDR3 has 13 residues. V lost 5 bases and J 3 bases, leaving 13 bases between the germline ends. Germline lookup yields CDR1 SQVTM and CDR2 ANQGSEA. The DNA for the CDR3 is TGCAGCGTTCTAGCGAGCACCAAAGAGACCCAGTACTTC. As protein: CSVLASTKETQYF.

The chain joins TRBV6-5 to TRBJ1-2; D possibly corresponds to TRBD1 (6 bases). V lost 2 bases to trimming and J lost 4 bases, with 8 bases between them. The germline gives CDR1 MNHEY, CDR2 SVGAGI. The CDR3 is made up of 13 amino acids. The DNA for the CDR3 is TGTGCCAGCAGTTACGGGGGGGCCTATGGCTACACCTTC. Translating it yields CASSYGGAYGYTF.

This clone was seen a single time. This rearrangement joins TRBV14 to TRBJ2-7; a weak D match, TRBD2 (6 bases). This CDR3 has 17 amino acids. The V and J ends lost 0 bases and 4 bases respectively, with 19 bases between them. Germline V gene lookup returns CDR1 SGHDN and CDR2 FVKESK. This CDR3 is CASSQERGGPSIYEQYF. The CDR3 DNA is TGTGCCAGCAGCCAAGAGCGGGGTGGGCCAAGCATTTACGAGCAGTACTTC.

The chain has TRBV6-5 and TRBJ1-1; TRBD1 is a possible D gene (6 bases). The CDR3 contains 16 residues. Germline values: CDR1 MNHEY, CDR2 SVGAGI. V lost 0 bases and J lost 1, with 12 bases in between. This CDR3 reads CASSYSRTAANTEAFF. For the CDR3, the DNA is TGTGCCAGCAGTTACTCCAGGACAGCCGCGAACACTGAAGCTTTCTTT.